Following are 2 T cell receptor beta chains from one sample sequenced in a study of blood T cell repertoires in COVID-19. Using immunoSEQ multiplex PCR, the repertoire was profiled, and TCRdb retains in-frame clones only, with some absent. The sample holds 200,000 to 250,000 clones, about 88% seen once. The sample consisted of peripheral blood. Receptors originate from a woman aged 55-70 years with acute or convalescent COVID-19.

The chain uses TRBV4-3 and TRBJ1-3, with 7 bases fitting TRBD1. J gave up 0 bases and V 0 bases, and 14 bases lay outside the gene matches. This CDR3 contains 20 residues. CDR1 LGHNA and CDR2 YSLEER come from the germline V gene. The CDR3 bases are TGCGCCAGCAGCCAAGAAGGCGCCGACAGGGTGGCCTCCTCTGGAAACACCATATATTTT. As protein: CASSQEGADRVASSGNTIYF.

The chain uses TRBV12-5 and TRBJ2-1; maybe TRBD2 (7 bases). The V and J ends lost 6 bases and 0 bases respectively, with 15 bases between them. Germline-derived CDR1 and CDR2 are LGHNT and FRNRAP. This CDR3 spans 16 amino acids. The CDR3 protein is CASGRGGGSSYNEQFF. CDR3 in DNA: TGTGCTAGTGGGAGAGGGGGGGGAAGCTCCTACAATGAGCAGTTCTTC.